These 20 T cell receptor beta chains share one sample of origin, sequenced in a study of sequential checkpoint blockade in melanoma. Sequencing was performed with immunoSEQ multiplex PCR; in TCRdb, only in-frame clones are kept and a portion is missing. The sample contains 2,500 to 3,000 clones, 20% to 25% of which appear only once. Treatment in this sample: randomized to nivolumab then ipilimumab (arm A) or the reverse (arm B). Here the sequenced sample was tumor tissue (inferred from file names), taken from a patient given nivolumab and ipilimumab in sequence. Every receptor here comes from a human donor with melanoma.

The chain uses TRBV5-1 and TRBJ1-5; D perhaps matches TRBD1 (6 bases). The CDR3 is 15 residues long. Germline V lookup: CDR1 SGHRS, CDR2 YFSETQ. Deletions cut 3 bases from V and 3 bases from J, with 13 bases between. The CDR3 DNA follows: TGCGCCAGCAGCTCCGAGGGGGGTTACAATCAGCCCCAGCATTTT. Translated, it gives CASSSEGGYNQPQHF.

By frequency in the sample, this clone is medium-sized. The chain joins TRBV11-3 to TRBJ1-1, with 9 bases aligning to TRBD1. The CDR3 sequence is 14 residues long. Losses at the gene ends were 5 bases for V and 4 bases for J; bases not matched to a gene: 5. The V gene's germline CDR1 is SGHNT and CDR2 YENEEA. The CDR3 sequence is CASSTGGASTEAFF. CDR3 DNA sequence: TGTGCCAGCAGCACAGGGGGCGCGAGCACTGAAGCTTTCTTT.

This clone came up a few times. The chain employs TRBV11-3 and TRBJ1-5; D is perhaps TRBD1 (5 bases). Germline CDR1 and CDR2: SGHNT and YENEEA. The V end was cut by 3 bases, the J end by 3 bases, with 9 bases between. The CDR3 totals 14 residues. The CDR3 sequence: CASSFGGYNQPQHF. In nucleotides, the CDR3 is TGTGCCAGCAGCTTCGGGGGTTACAATCAGCCCCAGCATTTT.

This rearrangement joins TRBV9 to TRBJ2-7, with 11 bases aligning to TRBD2. Germline CDR1 reads SGDLS; CDR2 reads YYNGEE. Trimming took 5 bases from V and 6 from J; bases not matched to a gene: 7. The CDR3 is 14 residues long. The chain's CDR3 is CASSLLAGVGEQYV. The CDR3, as DNA: TGTGCCAGCAGTCTACTAGCGGGAGTAGGCGAGCAGTACGTC.

This clone was counted once. V usage is TRBV25-1 and J usage is TRBJ2-1, with D tentatively TRBD1 (5 bases). Deletions cut 5 bases from V and 7 bases from J, with 12 bases between. Germline CDR1 MGHDK, CDR2 SYGVNS. The CDR3 is 13 amino acids. CDR3: CASSPTASNEQFF. In DNA form, the CDR3 reads TGTGCCAGCAGTCCGACAGCATCAAATGAGCAGTTCTTC.

The sample holds many counts of this clone. This chain links TRBV4-1 with TRBJ2-5; D could derive from TRBD1 or TRBD2 (6 bases each). Trimming shortened V by 4 bases and J by 4 bases, and 16 bases separated the two germline ends. CDR1 MGHRA and CDR2 YSYEKL come from the germline V gene. The CDR3 is 15 amino acids. CDR3 sequence (DNA): TGCGCCAGCAGCCCCCCGGGGGCCAGCGGAGAGACCCAGTACTTC. Translation: CASSPPGASGETQYF.

The V and J genes are TRBV11-3 and TRBJ1-4; TRBD1 matches 7 bases. The CDR3 sequence is 15 residues long. J gave up 6 bases and V 8 bases, and 12 bases lay outside the gene matches. CDR1 and CDR2 from the germline V gene are SGHNT and YENEEA. The CDR3: CASGPGGGADEKLFF. The CDR3 bases are TGTGCCAGCGGCCCGGGAGGGGGCGCAGATGAAAAACTGTTTTTT.

The sample holds one count of this clone. V usage is TRBV19 and J usage is TRBJ2-2; D might be TRBD1 or TRBD2, each matching 5 bases. Germline V CDR1 and CDR2: LNHDA, SQIVND (reference sequence). The CDR3 extends over 14 amino acids. V was trimmed by 7 bases and J by 3 bases, leaving 12 bases between them. The CDR3 DNA reads TGTGCCAGTAACTCCGGGACCGACACCGGGGAGCTGTTTTTT. This codes for CASNSGTDTGELFF.

This clone is categorized as hyperexpanded. The J gene is TRBJ1-5, the V gene TRBV15; D call uncertain. The CDR3 contains 16 residues. Germline V CDR1 and CDR2: LNHNV, YYDKDF (reference sequence). Trimming removed 0 bases at V and 7 bases at J, with 16 bases between. DNA for the CDR3: TGTGCCACCAGCAGAGATTTGGGCCCCCCGGCCCAGCCCCAGCATTTT. Amino acid sequence: CATSRDLGPPAQPQHF. Supplemented by reference TRBV15 and TRBJ1-5, the full variable domain reads DAMVIQNPRYQVTQFGKPVTLSCSQTLNHNVMYWYQQKSSQAPKLLFHYYDKDFNNEADTPDNFQSRRPNTSFCFLDIRSPGLGDTAMYLCATSRDLGPPAQPQHFGDGTRLSIL.

The V and J genes are TRBV6-8 and TRBJ2-4, with 9 bases fitting TRBD2. V was pared by 6 bases and J by 0 bases, with 9 bases of the junction left unmatched. This CDR3 has 17 amino acids. Germline loops: CDR1 MNHGY, CDR2 SAAAGT. Here the CDR3 reads CASRSASGEGAKNIQYF. The CDR3 region has the DNA TGTGCCAGCAGATCCGCTAGCGGGGAGGGAGCCAAAAACATTCAGTACTTC.

The rearrangement uses TRBV29-1 and TRBJ1-1; possible D gene TRBD1, 6 bases. The CDR3 loop spans 14 amino acids. Germline CDR1 is SQVTM and CDR2 is ANQGSEA. The V end was cut by 5 bases, the J end by 0 bases, with 13 bases between. The CDR3 nucleotides read TGCAGCGTTACCAGGGGCCTTATGAACACTGAAGCTTTCTTT. Translated: CSVTRGLMNTEAFF.

This clone is termed medium-sized. The chain carries TRBV6-8 and TRBJ1-3; 8 bases are shared with TRBD1. Germline V CDR1 and CDR2: MNHGY, SAAAGT. The CDR3 spans 16 residues. V gave up 4 bases and J gave up 2 bases; unmatched junction bases: 7. CDR3 in amino acids: CASSSLSTGAGNTIYF. The CDR3 nucleotides read TGTGCCAGCAGTTCCCTTTCGACAGGGGCTGGAAACACCATATATTTT.

This clone is medium-sized by share. The rearrangement links TRBV28 to TRBJ1-2, with 8 bases identical to TRBD1. Germline V gene data show CDR1 as MDHEN and CDR2 as SYDVKM. The CDR3 sequence is 13 residues long. The junction had 1 base not matched to a gene; V was cut back by 3 bases and J by 4 bases. CDR3 in DNA: TGTGCCAGCAGTTTGACAGGGGCCTATGGCTACACCTTC. Translation: CASSLTGAYGYTF.

This clone was detected ten times or more. The chain recombines TRBV11-3 with TRBJ2-7, with TRBD2 identical over 7 bases. This CDR3 is 14 amino acids long. Germline V lookup: CDR1 SGHNT, CDR2 YENEEA. Trimming cost V 5 bases and J 5 bases; bases outside gene matches: 9. CDR3 protein: CASSPGGSVDEQYF. The CDR3, as DNA: TGTGCCAGCAGCCCCGGGGGGTCCGTGGACGAGCAGTACTTC.

J is TRBJ1-4 and V is TRBV5-1; possible D gene TRBD1, 5 bases. The germline V gene has CDR1 SGHRS and CDR2 YFSETQ. The ends were cut back, 2 bases at V and 0 bases at J, with 11 bases in the middle. The CDR3 sequence is 16 residues long. The CDR3 protein is CASSFSRDPTNEKLFF. The CDR3 region has the DNA TGCGCCAGCAGCTTTTCCAGGGATCCAACTAATGAAAAACTGTTTTTT.

This clone was detected only a few times. This rearrangement joins TRBV6-8 to TRBJ2-1, with 10 bases identical to TRBD1. The CDR3 sequence is 15 residues long. The junction had 6 bases not matched to a gene; V was cut back by 6 bases and J by 4 bases. Germline lookup yields CDR1 MNHGY and CDR2 SAAAGT. CDR3 in amino acids: CASREGQGLYNEQFF. CDR3 nucleotide sequence: TGTGCCAGCAGAGAGGGACAGGGGTTATACAATGAGCAGTTCTTC.

V is TRBV6-8 and J is TRBJ1-2; possibly TRBD1 for D (5 bases). The V end lost 2 bases, the J end lost 6 bases, and 13 bases lay between the germline ends. The V gene's germline CDR1 is MNHGY and CDR2 SAAAGT. The CDR3 loop spans 14 amino acids. CDR3 protein: CASSYGRGTHGYTF. In nucleotides, the CDR3 is TGTGCCAGCAGTTACGGGAGGGGTACCCATGGCTACACCTTC.

Here the CDR3 DNA reads TGCGCCAGCAGCTATAGCGGGATAAACGGTGAGCAGTTCTTC. It yields the protein CASSYSGINGEQFF. The rearrangement joins TRBV5-1 to TRBJ2-1, with TRBD2 identical over 8 bases. V was clipped by 3 bases and J by 9 bases; unmatched bases: 8. The CDR3 consists of 14 residues. The germline V gene has CDR1 SGHRS and CDR2 YFSETQ.

V and J are TRBV5-1 and TRBJ2-1, with D possibly called TRBD1 or TRBD2 (5 bases each). Germline V gene lookup returns CDR1 SGHRS and CDR2 YFSETQ. This CDR3 is built from 15 residues. V shed 4 bases and J shed 4 bases, with 15 bases lying between them. The DNA for the CDR3 is TGCGCCAGCAGCAGATCCGGGACGGATTACAATGAGCAGTTCTTC. Its translation: CASSRSGTDYNEQFF.

This chain uses TRBV6-8 with TRBJ1-1; D not certain. CDR1 MNHGY and CDR2 SAAAGT come from the germline V gene. V was clipped by 6 bases and J by 3 bases, with 11 bases between them. The CDR3 spans 13 residues. Here the CDR3 reads CASSLYPDTEAFF. CDR3 coding DNA: TGTGCCAGCAGCCTCTATCCGGACACTGAAGCTTTCTTT.